The subject of this entry is one T cell receptor beta chain. Its antigen is still unknown. No clone much larger than this one lies a single base away; base qualities are absent. The method was 5' RACE. Reads for this sample came from an Illumina HiSeq 2500. The second PCR ran for about 6 to 12 cycles and used a J-beta primer mix along with a sample-barcoded 5' primer. A template-switch 5' adaptor carrying 12 random nucleotides introduced a unique molecular identifier onto each TCR beta cDNA molecule. At least 2.5 million CDR3-containing paired-end reads were obtained from each sample. All of the RNA was converted into first-strand cDNA using the Mint cDNA synthesis kit, with a TRBC-specific oligonucleotide serving as the primer. All cDNA was treated with uracil-DNA glycosylase and then went through a first 18-cycle PCR with the universal primers M1SS and BC2_uni_R. Concerning the study's data processing: Normalization of each sample was performed by random selection of 1 million high-quality reads, each carrying a distinct molecular identifier. Instead of being binned into consensus sequences, reads that shared molecular identifiers were thrown out. CDR3 identification, clonotype clustering and error correction used MiTCR with a Q25 quality threshold and the strictest error-elimination algorithm. A nonparametric unseen species model using Euler transformation provided a lower-bound estimate of total TCR beta diversity. The public reads were reanalyzed by TCRdb: fastp trimming at Q25, MiXCR alignment, in-frame beta chains only. For every CDR3 protein sequence, its rows merge into one entry that carries the most common genes and DNA. These V and J calls originate from TCRdb's pipeline instead of the authors' own analysis. Present in this sample are about 700,000 distinct CDR3 sequences, around 32% of which were seen just once. Together, the top ten hold about 16% of the sample.

This record belongs to a study of blood T cells in healthy people across ages (dated by TCRdb to the mid-2010s). With respect to the entire study: In model experiments, template switching captured about one uniquely barcoded TCR beta cDNA molecule for every two T cells. Two additional independent replicas of 1 million unique cDNA reads from the same blood draw were analyzed for two donors (one aged 18 to 30 and one aged 80 or older). Using deep sequencing normalized with unique cDNA molecular identifiers, the study measured how TCR beta repertoire diversity changes with age. To avoid experimental bias, donors of different ages were randomly spread across the sequencing lanes. Four age groups were formed from the donors: young (average about 15 years), middle-aged (approximately 40), aged (about 68) and long-lived (around 82). The investigation overall reported the following: Compared with the aged group, the long-lived group had more naive CD4+ T cells, fewer expanded clones and increased TCR diversity, a pattern suggesting age selection. As age increased, observed TCR beta diversity per million T cells dropped in a roughly linear way, and a significant reduction was already evident by age roughly 36. Conclusive comparison of naive and antigen-experienced compartments was prevented by the profiling of bulk unsorted PBMCs. The CMV infection status of donors was not known, potentially confounding age-related changes in expanded clonotypes. Estimates of total diversity based on one million sequenced T cells were regarded as lower bounds and as underestimates. There was a strong correlation between observed TCR beta diversity and the percentage of naive T cells measured by flow cytometry.

The donors were 40 or so Caucasian individuals from Russia, aged roughly 6 to 100 years, who were systemically healthy. Each donor gave roughly 9.5 milliliters of peripheral blood, collected into EDTA-treated Vacutainer tubes. Ficoll-Paque density-gradient centrifugation was used to isolate PBMCs, with at least 6.5 million per sample. Trizol reagent was used to extract total RNA from PBMCs, with at least 5.5 micrograms per sample. The percentages of naive CD45RAhigh/CD27high T cells were determined by flow cytometry on a PBMC aliquot from every donor. CDR1 and CDR2 are read off the germline V gene as SGHTA and FQGNSA. The CDR3, from cysteine to phenylalanine, totals 12 residues. The only DNA kept is the CDR3, 36 bases in frame from the first base. The junction shows trimming of 4 bases on V and 7 bases on J, and the gene matches do not reach 3 bases of it.

The sequenced sample consisted of blood. In this chain, TRBV7-2 is recombined with TRBJ1-1, with TRBD1 identical over 7 junction bases. The sequence was collected from a woman older than 75 in good health. Donor details come from another sample of the same person, matched by shared clones. The CDR3 sequence is CASSSDRFEAFF. The nucleotide sequence reads as follows: TGTGCCAGCAGCTCGGACAGGTTTGAAGCTTTCTTT.